This entry is about one T cell receptor beta chain. TCRdb re-analyzed the PCR reads through MiXCR. The sample carries about 27,000 clones, 16% recorded once. Ahead of thyroid surgery, no patient had received treatment of any kind. These data belong to a study of metastatic and nonmetastatic thyroid tumors. Germline-derived CDR1 and CDR2 are SGHRS and YFSETQ. The ends lost 4 bases at V and 4 bases at J; junction bases unmatched: 7. The CDR3 has 15 amino acids. The receptor was derived from a male donor with papillary thyroid cancer or a benign thyroid nodule (not recorded which). Some clones in this sample may be carry-over from other donors' samples. This rearrangement joins TRBV5-1 to TRBJ2-7; 11 bases match TRBD2. Sequences were obtained from blood. The CDR3 is CASSRGTSGQYEQYF. The CDR3 bases are TGCGCCAGCAGCCGTGGGACTAGCGGACAATACGAGCAGTACTTC.